Listed below are T cell receptor beta chains from one sample, sequenced in a study of brain T cells in children with intractable seizures. The assay was immunoSEQ multiplex PCR, and TCRdb's table has in-frame clones only and misses some. Here the sample spans about 340,000 clones, over 90% being singletons. The material was peripheral blood, obtained about 5 months after surgery. Every receptor here comes from a boy under two years old with tuberous sclerosis and intractable seizures. Both conserved end residues are part of each CDR3. The order of the fields is J gene, V gene, clone size, D gene, CDR3 protein, CDR3 DNA. D genes are given only for firm matches. Some rows mark clone size as missing; the rest say once, few, many or name a class of expanded clone.

>TRBJ1-1|TRBV6-5|once|.
CASSYKTGKGNTEAFF
TGTGCCAGCAGTTACAAAACAGGGAAGGGGAACACTGAAGCTTTCTTT
>TRBJ1-1|TRBV27|.|.
CASSRGRRRWEAFF
TGTGCCAGCAGTCGAGGCCGGCGGAGGTGGGAAGCTTTCTTT
>TRBJ1-6|TRBV11-2|.|TRBD1
CASSLGDSYNSPLHF
TGTGCCAGCAGCCTGGGGGACAGCTATAATTCACCCCTCCACTTT
>TRBJ1-5|TRBV19|once|TRBD1
CASRTGGQPQHF
TGTGCCAGCCGGACAGGGGGACAGCCCCAGCATTTT
>TRBJ2-7|TRBV30|.|TRBD1
CAWSVPAGGRYEQYF
TGTGCCTGGAGTGTACCGGCAGGGGGAAGGTACGAGCAGTACTTC
>TRBJ2-5|TRBV5-1|.|.
CASSLGTVQETQYF
TGCGCCAGCAGCTTGGGGACAGTCCAAGAGACCCAGTACTTC
>TRBJ1-6|TRBV12-3/TRBV12-4|few|.
CASRPGPNSPLHF
TGTGCCAGCCGCCCAGGGCCCAATTCACCCCTCCACTTT
>TRBJ2-7|TRBV28|.|.
CASRNARGSEQYF
TGTGCCAGCAGAAACGCCCGGGGCTCCGAGCAGTACTTC
>TRBJ2-5|TRBV11-3|.|TRBD2
CASSEPLAGEETQYF
TGTGCCAGCAGCGAACCCCTAGCGGGAGAAGAGACCCAGTACTTC
>TRBJ1-3|TRBV4-1|.|.
CASSQDWSSGNTIYF
TGCGCCAGCAGCCAGGACTGGAGCTCTGGAAACACCATATATTTT
>TRBJ2-7|TRBV7-2|.|TRBD1
CASSSPDRSSYEQYF
TGTGCCAGCAGCTCACCGGACAGGAGCTCCTACGAGCAGTACTTC
>TRBJ1-2|TRBV24-1|.|.
CATSDLTASGYTF
TGTGCCACCAGTGATCTTACTGCGTCGGGCTACACCTTC
>TRBJ1-2|TRBV14|.|.
CASSQRGDDYGYTF
TGTGCCAGCAGCCAAAGAGGGGACGACTATGGCTACACCTTC
>TRBJ1-2|TRBV5-1|.|TRBD1
CASSFPGQGSYGYTF
TGCGCCAGCAGCTTTCCGGGACAGGGCTCCTATGGCTACACCTTC
>TRBJ1-3|TRBV5-1|.|.
CASSPTGDSGNTIYF
TGCGCCAGCAGCCCGACAGGCGACTCTGGAAACACCATATATTTT
>TRBJ2-5|TRBV2|.|.
CASSESSYHTQYF
TGTGCCAGCAGTGAATCGTCCTACCACACCCAGTACTTC
>TRBJ2-7|TRBV19|.|TRBD1
CASRDPGTGGGEQYF
TGTGCCAGTAGGGACCCCGGGACAGGGGGTGGGGAGCAGTACTTC
>TRBJ1-5|TRBV29-1|.|TRBD1
CSVGDRSNQPQHF
TGCAGCGTTGGGGACAGGAGCAATCAGCCCCAGCATTTT
>TRBJ1-1|TRBV7-3|.|.
CASSLSGDTEAFF
TGTGCCAGCAGCTTATCCGGGGACACTGAAGCTTTCTTT
>TRBJ2-5|TRBV6-1|.|TRBD2
CASSDTAGRQETQYF
TGTGCCAGCAGTGATACAGCGGGACGTCAAGAGACCCAGTACTTC
>TRBJ2-1|TRBV7-9|.|TRBD2
CASRPTSGRPNEQFF
TGTGCCAGCAGACCTACTAGCGGGAGACCAAATGAGCAGTTCTTC
>TRBJ2-7|TRBV5-8|.|.
CASSGYRDSSYEQYF
TGTGCCAGCAGCGGATACCGGGACTCCTCCTACGAGCAGTACTTC
>TRBJ2-2|TRBV6-5|once|.
CASRKGVTGELFF
TGTGCCAGCAGGAAGGGAGTCACCGGGGAGCTGTTTTTT
>TRBJ2-7|TRBV15|.|TRBD2
CATSRAVAGGYEQYF
TGTGCCACCAGCAGAGCTGTAGCGGGAGGTTACGAGCAGTACTTC
>TRBJ1-5|TRBV15|once|.
CATSGGDTGPRHF
TGTGCCACCAGCGGGGGAGATACAGGGCCGCGGCATTTT
>TRBJ1-2|TRBV19|.|.
CASSPRGGGGYTF
TGTGCCAGTAGTCCCCGGGGGGGCGGGGGCTACACCTTC
>TRBJ2-1|TRBV24-1|.|TRBD2
CATSASESSGRNEQFF
TGTGCCACCAGTGCGTCGGAGTCTAGCGGTCGGAATGAGCAGTTCTTC
>TRBJ1-6|TRBV6-5|.|.
CASSYSLLSSPLHF
TGTGCCAGCAGTTACTCTCTACTCTCTTCACCCCTCCACTTT
>TRBJ1-2|TRBV25-1|.|.
CASTGALGYTF
TGTGCCAGCACGGGGGCGCTTGGCTACACCTTC
>TRBJ2-5|TRBV6-5|.|TRBD2
CASSYTSGGRRETQYF
TGTGCCAGCAGTTACACCAGCGGGGGAAGACGGGAGACCCAGTACTTC
>TRBJ1-2|TRBV9|.|TRBD1
CASRDPGTGGSRYGYTF
TGTGCCAGCAGGGATCCCGGGACAGGGGGCTCTAGGTATGGCTACACCTTC
>TRBJ2-7|TRBV28|.|TRBD2
CASSLWSSGAFYEQYF
TGTGCCAGCAGTTTATGGTCTAGCGGGGCGTTCTACGAGCAGTACTTC
>TRBJ1-4|TRBV7-3|.|.
CASSLNETILTNEKLFF
TGTGCCAGCAGCTTAAACGAAACTATACTAACTAATGAAAAACTGTTTTTT
>TRBJ2-1|TRBV5-1|.|.
CASSLAPGISNEQFF
TGCGCCAGCAGCTTGGCCCCAGGGATCTCCAATGAGCAGTTCTTC
>TRBJ1-2|TRBV2|.|.
CAGTGGWDGYTF
TGTGCGGGGACGGGCGGCTGGGATGGCTACACCTTC
>TRBJ2-3|TRBV9|.|TRBD2
CASSVPSKAGGPGTDTQYF
TGTGCCAGCAGCGTACCGTCGAAAGCGGGGGGGCCTGGCACAGATACGCAGTATTTT
>TRBJ2-5|TRBV30|.|TRBD2
CAWSVLRGIGETQYF
TGTGCCTGGAGTGTACTGCGGGGGATAGGCGAGACCCAGTACTTC
>TRBJ1-3|TRBV7-9|.|.
CASSLDPSSRNTIYF
TGTGCCAGCAGCTTAGACCCCTCCTCCCGAAACACCATATATTTT
>TRBJ1-1|TRBV27|.|.
CASSLTGGTEAFF
TGTGCCAGCAGCCTAACCGGCGGAACTGAAGCTTTCTTT
>TRBJ1-6|TRBV11-2|.|TRBD1
CASSPGQGLRSYNSPLHF
TGTGCCAGCAGCCCCGGACAGGGTTTAAGGTCCTATAATTCACCCCTCCACTTT
>TRBJ1-1|TRBV12-3/TRBV12-4|.|.
CASSQGRTEAFF
TGTGCCAGCAGCCAGGGACGGACTGAAGCTTTCTTT
>TRBJ2-3|TRBV6-5|.|TRBD2
CASSYLGRVDTQYF
TGTGCCAGCAGTTACTTGGGGAGGGTAGATACGCAGTATTTT
>TRBJ1-5|TRBV19|.|.
CASSISVGLGPQHF
TGTGCCAGTAGTATCTCCGTGGGGCTCGGGCCCCAGCATTTT
>TRBJ2-7|TRBV19|.|TRBD2
CASSLRLAASYEQYF
TGTGCCAGTAGTCTCAGACTAGCGGCCTCCTACGAGCAGTACTTC
>TRBJ2-3|TRBV13|.|TRBD1
CASSSSGQGTDTQYF
TGTGCCAGCAGCTCATCGGGACAGGGAACAGATACGCAGTATTTT
>TRBJ2-7|TRBV5-8|.|.
CASSLEVDYEQYF
TGTGCCAGCAGCTTGGAGGTGGACTACGAGCAGTACTTC
>TRBJ1-1|TRBV5-1|.|.
CASSLAGTGNTEAFF
TGCGCCAGCAGCTTGGCAGGGACGGGAAACACTGAAGCTTTCTTT
>TRBJ2-2|TRBV30|.|.
CAWGITGELFF
TGTGCCTGGGGAATCACCGGGGAGCTGTTTTTT
>TRBJ2-3|TRBV13|.|.
CASSQQAGPDTQYF
TGTGCCAGCAGCCAGCAGGCGGGTCCAGATACGCAGTATTTT
>TRBJ2-5|TRBV11-2|.|TRBD2
CASSLDRSGTSGQETQYF
TGTGCCAGCAGCTTAGACCGCTCCGGGACTAGCGGCCAAGAGACCCAGTACTTC
>TRBJ1-3|TRBV7-9|.|.
CASSLPGGNTIYF
TGTGCCAGCAGCTTGCCAGGGGGAAACACCATATATTTT
>TRBJ2-1|TRBV24-1|.|.
CATSDYNGPYNEQFF
TGTGCCACCAGTGATTACAACGGACCCTACAATGAGCAGTTCTTC